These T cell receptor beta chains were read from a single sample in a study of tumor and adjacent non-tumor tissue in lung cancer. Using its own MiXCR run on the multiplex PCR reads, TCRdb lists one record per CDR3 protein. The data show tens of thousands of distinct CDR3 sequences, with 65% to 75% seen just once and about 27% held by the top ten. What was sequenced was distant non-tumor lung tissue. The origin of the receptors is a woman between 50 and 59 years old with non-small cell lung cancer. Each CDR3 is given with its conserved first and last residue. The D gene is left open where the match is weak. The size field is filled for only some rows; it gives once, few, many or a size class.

cdr3_aa: CSAPTENRANENIQYF
cdr3_nt: TGCAGTGCCCCTACGGAGAACCGGGCGAACGAGAACATTCAGTACTTC
v_call: TRBV20-1
d_call: NA
j_call: TRBJ2-4
clone_size: NA

cdr3_aa: CASSFSGGGETQYF
cdr3_nt: TGTGCCAGCAGTTTCTCGGGGGGCGGAGAGACCCAGTACTTC
v_call: TRBV28
d_call: NA
j_call: TRBJ2-5
clone_size: many

cdr3_aa: CASSEWTMETQYF
cdr3_nt: TGTGCCAGCAGTGAGTGGACAATGGAGACCCAGTACTTC
v_call: TRBV14
d_call: NA
j_call: TRBJ2-5
clone_size: NA

cdr3_aa: CASSSPTGMGGVDQPQHF
cdr3_nt: TGTGCCAGCAGTTCCCCCACGGGGATGGGAGGGGTAGATCAGCCCCAGCATTTT
v_call: TRBV12-3/TRBV12-4
d_call: NA
j_call: TRBJ1-5
clone_size: many

cdr3_aa: CASSQARTGPLYGYTF
cdr3_nt: TGCGCCAGCAGCCAAGCACGGACAGGGCCCCTTTATGGCTACACCTTC
v_call: TRBV4-1
d_call: TRBD1
j_call: TRBJ1-2
clone_size: many

cdr3_aa: CSVGSATQYF
cdr3_nt: TGCAGTGTTGGCAGTGCGACCCAGTACTTC
v_call: TRBV20-1
d_call: NA
j_call: TRBJ2-5
clone_size: NA

cdr3_aa: CASSLDITDAFF
cdr3_nt: TGTGCTAGCAGCTTAGATATAACTGATGCTTTCTTT
v_call: TRBV11-2
d_call: NA
j_call: TRBJ1-1
clone_size: NA

cdr3_aa: CASNLTLWNEEQYF
cdr3_nt: TGTGCCAGCAACTTAACCCTTTGGAACGAGGAGCAGTATTTC
v_call: TRBV11-2
d_call: NA
j_call: TRBJ2-7
clone_size: NA

cdr3_aa: CASSPVGGKRSSPLHF
cdr3_nt: TGTGCCAGCAGTCCCGTTGGAGGGAAGAGAAGTTCACCCCTCCACTTT
v_call: TRBV28
d_call: NA
j_call: TRBJ1-6
clone_size: many

cdr3_aa: CASSRGQNYEQYF
cdr3_nt: TGTGCCAGCAGCCGCGGACAGAACTACGAGCAGTACTTC
v_call: TRBV5-6
d_call: NA
j_call: TRBJ2-7
clone_size: NA

cdr3_aa: CASSPYADSDTIYF
cdr3_nt: TGTGCCAGCAGCCCCTACGCGGATTCGGACACCATATATTTT
v_call: TRBV4-2
d_call: NA
j_call: TRBJ1-3
clone_size: many

cdr3_aa: CASSLAEARDQPQHF
cdr3_nt: TGTGCCAGCAGTTTAGCTGAAGCAAGGGATCAGCCCCAGCATTTT
v_call: TRBV28
d_call: NA
j_call: TRBJ1-5
clone_size: NA

cdr3_aa: CSASSTGTSRGLDTQYF
cdr3_nt: TGCAGTGCTTCCTCTACCGGGACTAGCAGGGGACTAGATACGCAGTATTTT
v_call: TRBV20-1
d_call: TRBD2
j_call: TRBJ2-3
clone_size: many

cdr3_aa: CASSTDRGLSGYTF
cdr3_nt: TGTGCCAGTAGTACCGACAGGGGGCTGAGTGGCTACACCTTC
v_call: TRBV19
d_call: TRBD1
j_call: TRBJ1-2
clone_size: NA

cdr3_aa: CSVRMRTGGSGELFF
cdr3_nt: TGCAGTGTTCGAATGCGAACGGGAGGCTCCGGGGAGCTGTTTTTT
v_call: TRBV20-1
d_call: TRBD2
j_call: TRBJ2-2
clone_size: NA

cdr3_aa: CASVREPTGPSSVNTIYF
cdr3_nt: TGTGCCAGCGTAAGGGAACCGACAGGGCCGTCTTCGGTAAACACCATATATTTT
v_call: TRBV4-2
d_call: TRBD1
j_call: TRBJ1-3
clone_size: NA

cdr3_aa: CAISPGQGIHEQFF
cdr3_nt: TGTGCCATCAGTCCGGGACAGGGGATCCATGAGCAGTTCTTC
v_call: TRBV10-3
d_call: TRBD1
j_call: TRBJ2-1
clone_size: NA

cdr3_aa: CAGSYSSSYEQYF
cdr3_nt: TGTGCCGGCAGTTACAGCAGCTCCTACGAGCAGTACTTC
v_call: TRBV6-6
d_call: NA
j_call: TRBJ2-7
clone_size: NA

cdr3_aa: CTSGRPPTGGETYNDQFF
cdr3_nt: TGTACCAGCGGTCGGCCCCCCACAGGGGGCGAGACCTACAATGATCAATTCTTC
v_call: TRBV12-3/TRBV12-4
d_call: TRBD1
j_call: TRBJ2-1
clone_size: once

cdr3_aa: CGARDWSRASNEQFF
cdr3_nt: TGCGGTGCTAGAGATTGGTCGAGAGCGAGCAATGAGCAGTTCTTC
v_call: TRBV20-1
d_call: NA
j_call: TRBJ2-1
clone_size: NA

cdr3_aa: CASSPPGELEAFF
cdr3_nt: TGTGCCAGCTCACCACCGGGTGAGCTTGAAGCTTTCTTT
v_call: TRBV18
d_call: NA
j_call: TRBJ1-1
clone_size: many

cdr3_aa: CASSITGVYGYTF
cdr3_nt: TGTGCCAGCAGTATCACAGGGGTCTATGGCTACACCTTC
v_call: TRBV11-2
d_call: TRBD1
j_call: TRBJ1-2
clone_size: NA

cdr3_aa: CSVRDPGINEQLF
cdr3_nt: TGCAGCGTCCGGGACCCTGGTATTAATGAGCAGCTCTTC
v_call: TRBV29-1
d_call: NA
j_call: TRBJ2-1
clone_size: NA

cdr3_aa: CSAGEGPTRRDEQFF
cdr3_nt: TGCAGTGCCGGTGAAGGTCCGACTAGACGGGATGAGCAGTTCTTC
v_call: TRBV20-1
d_call: NA
j_call: TRBJ2-1
clone_size: many

cdr3_aa: CASSSGLVRSSYEQYF
cdr3_nt: TGTGCCAGCAGCTCAGGACTAGTGAGGAGCTCCTACGAGCAGTACTTC
v_call: TRBV11-2
d_call: TRBD2
j_call: TRBJ2-7
clone_size: NA

cdr3_aa: CSVEVAGYDYTF
cdr3_nt: TGCAGCGTTGAAGTGGCAGGGTATGACTACACCTTC
v_call: TRBV29-1
d_call: NA
j_call: TRBJ1-2
clone_size: NA

cdr3_aa: CASSIISGANVLTF
cdr3_nt: TGTGCCAGTAGTATCATCTCTGGGGCCAACGTCCTGACTTTC
v_call: TRBV19
d_call: NA
j_call: TRBJ2-6
clone_size: NA

cdr3_aa: CGARLEGGVGTEALF
cdr3_nt: TGCGGTGCCCGATTAGAGGGGGGCGTGGGCACTGAAGCTTTATTT
v_call: TRBV20-1
d_call: NA
j_call: TRBJ1-1
clone_size: NA

cdr3_aa: CAISGSGNTGELFF
cdr3_nt: TGTGCCATCAGTGGTAGCGGGAACACCGGGGAGCTGTTTTTT
v_call: TRBV10-3
d_call: NA
j_call: TRBJ2-2
clone_size: NA

cdr3_aa: CASGLVQGDYEQYF
cdr3_nt: TGTGCTAGTGGTTTGGTACAGGGGGACTACGAGCAGTACTTC
v_call: TRBV12-5
d_call: TRBD1
j_call: TRBJ2-7
clone_size: many

cdr3_aa: CSASRDWGWRQYF
cdr3_nt: TGCAGTGCTAGCCGCGACTGGGGGTGGAGGCAGTACTTC
v_call: TRBV20-1
d_call: NA
j_call: TRBJ2-7
clone_size: NA

cdr3_aa: CASSVGTSSLLGDTQYF
cdr3_nt: TGCGCCAGCAGCGTCGGGACTAGCTCGCTTCTTGGAGATACGCAGTATTTT
v_call: TRBV5-1
d_call: TRBD2
j_call: TRBJ2-3
clone_size: NA

cdr3_aa: CSAELARGTYEQYF
cdr3_nt: TGCAGTGCGGAACTAGCGAGAGGAACCTACGAACAGTACTTC
v_call: TRBV20-1
d_call: TRBD2
j_call: TRBJ2-7
clone_size: NA

cdr3_aa: CAYSQVFDGTQPHHF
cdr3_nt: TGTGCCTACAGCCAAGTTTTTGACGGGACGCAGCCCCACCATTTT
v_call: TRBV4-2
d_call: NA
j_call: TRBJ1-5
clone_size: NA

cdr3_aa: CASSRDSLLGNIQYF
cdr3_nt: TGTGCCAGCAGCCGGGACTCCTTACTCGGAAACATTCAGTACTTC
v_call: TRBV5-5
d_call: NA
j_call: TRBJ2-4
clone_size: NA

cdr3_aa: CASSQTGGDNEQFF
cdr3_nt: TGTGCCAGCAGCCAGACAGGGGGGGACAATGAGCAGTTCTTC
v_call: TRBV12-3/TRBV12-4
d_call: TRBD1
j_call: TRBJ2-1
clone_size: many

cdr3_aa: CASSQESGGGRAYTGDLFF
cdr3_nt: TGTGCCAGCAGCCAAGAAAGTGGTGGCGGGAGGGCGTACACCGGGGATCTGTTTTTT
v_call: TRBV4-2
d_call: TRBD2
j_call: TRBJ2-2
clone_size: NA

cdr3_aa: CASRTGTSGNNEQFF
cdr3_nt: TGCGCCAGCAGAACCGGGACTAGCGGGAATAATGAGCAGTTCTTC
v_call: TRBV10-2
d_call: TRBD2
j_call: TRBJ2-1
clone_size: many

cdr3_aa: CASSLVTSGRAVGPHNEQFF
cdr3_nt: TGTGCCAGCAGTTTGGTAACTAGCGGGAGGGCCGTTGGACCACACAATGAGCAGTTCTTC
v_call: TRBV28
d_call: TRBD2
j_call: TRBJ2-1
clone_size: few

cdr3_aa: CASSFSEINNEQFF
cdr3_nt: TGTGCCAGCAGTTTTAGCGAGATTAACAATGAGCAGTTCTTC
v_call: TRBV12-3/TRBV12-4
d_call: NA
j_call: TRBJ2-1
clone_size: many

cdr3_aa: CASRGRLTGDEQFF
cdr3_nt: TGTGCCAGCAGGGGGAGGCTAACGGGCGATGAGCAGTTCTTC
v_call: TRBV11-2
d_call: NA
j_call: TRBJ2-1
clone_size: NA

cdr3_aa: CASRTGGGYEQYF
cdr3_nt: TGTGCCAGCAGAACGGGAGGGGGTTACGAGCAGTACTTC
v_call: TRBV28
d_call: TRBD2
j_call: TRBJ2-7
clone_size: many

cdr3_aa: CASSPTKPNTEAFF
cdr3_nt: TGTGCCAGCAGTCCGACGAAACCGAACACTGAAGCTTTCTTT
v_call: TRBV6-5
d_call: NA
j_call: TRBJ1-1
clone_size: NA

cdr3_aa: CNARWVRYEQYF
cdr3_nt: TGCAATGCTAGATGGGTCAGGTACGAGCAGTACTTC
v_call: TRBV20-1
d_call: NA
j_call: TRBJ2-7
clone_size: NA

cdr3_aa: CASSRDPTCNQPQHF
cdr3_nt: TGCGCCAGCAGCCGAGATCCGACATGCAATCAGCCCCAGCATTTT
v_call: TRBV4-1
d_call: NA
j_call: TRBJ1-5
clone_size: NA

cdr3_aa: CASSLSGFNEQFF
cdr3_nt: TGTGCCAGCAGTTTATCGGGTTTCAATGAGCAGTTCTTC
v_call: TRBV12-3/TRBV12-4
d_call: NA
j_call: TRBJ2-1
clone_size: many

cdr3_aa: CASSFNQGTNEQLF
cdr3_nt: TGTGCCAGCAGCTTTAATCAGGGAACGAATGAGCAGCTCTTT
v_call: TRBV11-2
d_call: NA
j_call: TRBJ2-1
clone_size: NA

cdr3_aa: CAWSVSGGTADTEYF
cdr3_nt: TGTGCCTGGAGTGTATCGGGAGGGACGGCAGACACGGAGTATTTT
v_call: TRBV30
d_call: TRBD2
j_call: TRBJ2-3
clone_size: NA

cdr3_aa: CASSQRTRNEKVF
cdr3_nt: TGTGCCAGCAGCCAGCGGACTAGGAATGAGAAGGTCTTC
v_call: TRBV7-2
d_call: TRBD2
j_call: TRBJ2-1
clone_size: NA

cdr3_aa: CASSLGGSSSYNSPLHF
cdr3_nt: TGTGCCAGCAGTTTAGGGGGGTCGAGCTCCTATAATTCACCCCTCCACTTT
v_call: TRBV28
d_call: NA
j_call: TRBJ1-6
clone_size: many

cdr3_aa: CASSLTGGQGFGYTF
cdr3_nt: TGTGCCAGCAGCCTCACCGGGGGGCAGGGCTTTGGCTACACCTTC
v_call: TRBV28
d_call: NA
j_call: TRBJ1-2
clone_size: many

cdr3_aa: CASRHASGLLVCGRSYEQYF
cdr3_nt: TGTGCCAGCAGACATGCTTCTGGTTTGCTGGTTTGCGGGAGATCCTACGAGCAGTACTTC
v_call: TRBV21-1
d_call: NA
j_call: TRBJ2-7
clone_size: NA

cdr3_aa: CSVEGPIGSEQYF
cdr3_nt: TGCAGCGTTGAAGGACCTATAGGATCCGAGCAATACTTC
v_call: TRBV29-1
d_call: NA
j_call: TRBJ2-7
clone_size: NA

cdr3_aa: CVSNYSRGEGYGYTF
cdr3_nt: TGTGTCAGCAATTACTCGAGAGGAGAGGGCTATGGCTACACTTTC
v_call: TRBV6-5
d_call: NA
j_call: TRBJ1-2
clone_size: few

cdr3_aa: CASSQDLGGESPLHF
cdr3_nt: TGTGCCAGCAGCCAAGACTTAGGGGGCGAATCACCCCTCCACTTT
v_call: TRBV4-2
d_call: TRBD1
j_call: TRBJ1-6
clone_size: once

cdr3_aa: CASMVPRSDQYF
cdr3_nt: TGCGCCAGCATGGTCCCCCGCTCCGATCAGTACTTC
v_call: TRBV10-2
d_call: NA
j_call: TRBJ2-7
clone_size: NA

cdr3_aa: CAIGRMILAGDNKQFF
cdr3_nt: TGTGCCATCGGCCGGATGATACTAGCGGGGGACAATAAGCAGTTCTTC
v_call: TRBV11-2
d_call: TRBD2
j_call: TRBJ2-1
clone_size: NA

cdr3_aa: CASSQIQGAPDTQYF
cdr3_nt: TGTGCCAGCAGTCAAATACAGGGCGCCCCAGATACACAGTATTTT
v_call: TRBV11-2
d_call: NA
j_call: TRBJ2-3
clone_size: NA